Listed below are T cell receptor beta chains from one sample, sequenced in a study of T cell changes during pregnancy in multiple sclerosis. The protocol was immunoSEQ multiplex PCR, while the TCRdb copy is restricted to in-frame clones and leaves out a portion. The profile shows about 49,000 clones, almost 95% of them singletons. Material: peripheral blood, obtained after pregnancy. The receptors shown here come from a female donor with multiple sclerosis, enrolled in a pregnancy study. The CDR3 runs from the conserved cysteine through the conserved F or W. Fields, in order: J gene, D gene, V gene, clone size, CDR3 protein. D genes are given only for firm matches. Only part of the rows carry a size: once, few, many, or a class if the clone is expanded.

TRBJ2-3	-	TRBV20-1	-	CSASADTQYF
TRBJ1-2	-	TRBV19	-	CASWGRTNYGYTF
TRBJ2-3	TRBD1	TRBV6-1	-	CASSVTGGTDTQYF
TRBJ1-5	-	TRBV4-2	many	CASSQESQGYQPQHF
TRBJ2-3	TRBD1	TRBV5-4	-	CASSFKGQDTDTQYF
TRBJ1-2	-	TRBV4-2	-	CASSQEVEYGYTF
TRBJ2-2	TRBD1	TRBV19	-	CASRPRGLYTGELFF
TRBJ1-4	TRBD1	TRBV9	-	CASSRGDRQGAKEKLFF
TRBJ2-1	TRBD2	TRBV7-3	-	CASTRAGGPDNEQFF
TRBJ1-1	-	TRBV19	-	CASSLTENTEAFF
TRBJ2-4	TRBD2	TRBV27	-	CASSWGLAENIQYF
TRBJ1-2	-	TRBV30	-	CSQGRDGYTF
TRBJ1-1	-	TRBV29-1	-	CSVFRQLNTEAFF
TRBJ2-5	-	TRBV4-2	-	CASSQDQGTKTQYF
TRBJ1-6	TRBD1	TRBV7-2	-	CASSARDRLSPLHF
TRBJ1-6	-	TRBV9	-	CASSVGGGSPSPLHF
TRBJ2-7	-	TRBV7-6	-	CASSLALAESSYEQYF
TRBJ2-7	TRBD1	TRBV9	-	CASSVGDRGYEQYF
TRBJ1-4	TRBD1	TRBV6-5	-	CASSDRALNEKLFF
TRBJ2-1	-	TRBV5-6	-	CASSQEVLVIEQFF
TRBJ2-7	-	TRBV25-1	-	CASSEIGQYERYF
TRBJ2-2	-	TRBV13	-	CASSPSITRFDTGELFF
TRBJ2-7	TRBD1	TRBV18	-	CASSPLTGVSYEQYF
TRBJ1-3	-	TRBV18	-	CASSPSGRAQAGNTIYF
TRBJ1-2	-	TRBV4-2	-	CASSPEGPLGYGYTF
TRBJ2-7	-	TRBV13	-	CASSLGIGDEQYF
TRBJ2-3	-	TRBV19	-	CATLAYPDTQYF
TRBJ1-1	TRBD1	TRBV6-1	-	CASFLTGGYTEAFF
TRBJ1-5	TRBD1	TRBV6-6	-	CASEGTGLIQPQHF
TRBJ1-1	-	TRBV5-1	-	CASRRPGEWEAFF
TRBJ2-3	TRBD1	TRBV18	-	CASSLTWTGSSTDTQYF
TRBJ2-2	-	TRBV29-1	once	CSVDERSTGELFF
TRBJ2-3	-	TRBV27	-	CASSLTGGGTDTQYF
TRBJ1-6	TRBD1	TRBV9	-	CASTRDRENSPLHF
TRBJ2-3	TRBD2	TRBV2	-	CAFQLAGYTDTQYF
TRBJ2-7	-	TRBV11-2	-	CASSLGGSSYEQYF
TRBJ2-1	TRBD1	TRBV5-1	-	CASSLDGTANNEQFF
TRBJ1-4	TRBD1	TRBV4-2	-	CASSPGQGNEKLFF
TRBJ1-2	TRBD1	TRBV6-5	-	CASSLRTGGMYGYTF
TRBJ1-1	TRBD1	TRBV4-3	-	CASSQGTGSNTEAFF
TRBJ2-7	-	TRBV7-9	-	CASSEQNDEQYF
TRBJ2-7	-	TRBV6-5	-	CASSYSTQSPLEQYF
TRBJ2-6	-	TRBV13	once	CASSLKQPAANVLTF
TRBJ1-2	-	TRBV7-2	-	CASSFQGTDGYTF
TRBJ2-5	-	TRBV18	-	CASSPTGPLGNQETQYF